This entry describes one T cell receptor beta chain. Its antigen is still unknown. Germline V gene data show CDR1 as SGHTA and CDR2 as FQGNSA. V lost 5 bases and J 0 bases, leaving 11 bases between the germline ends. This CDR3 spans 15 amino acids. Treatment of patients with chemo-refractory metastatic non-small-cell lung cancer consisted of focal radiation plus CTLA-4 blockade with ipilimumab. The data were obtained in a study of radiotherapy plus CTLA-4 blockade in lung cancer. Study-wide results and caveats: Strongest reported response predictors: early blood clone changes and post-radiation interferon-beta.

Profiled with immunoSEQ multiplex PCR; TCRdb holds only in-frame clones, not every one. The data contain around 100,000 clones, 70% to 85% of them singletons. The source of this sequence is a human donor with non-small cell lung cancer that progressed on radiotherapy plus ipilimumab. Some clones in this sample may be carry-over from other donors' samples. The sample was peripheral blood, taken from a patient treated with radiotherapy plus ipilimumab. The chain is built from TRBV7-2 and TRBJ1-5; D is ambiguous. This CDR3 is CASSASGVSNQPQHF. DNA of the CDR3: TGTGCCAGCAGCGCCAGCGGGGTTAGCAATCAGCCCCAGCATTTT.